These 21 T cell receptor beta chains came from one sample sequenced in a study of long-term antiretroviral therapy in people with HIV. They ran version v3.0 of the immunoSEQ assay at survey level. The repertoire was sequenced with immunoSEQ multiplex PCR; TCRdb's copy has only in-frame clones and lacks some. The repertoire holds about 17,000 clones, with less than 85% as singletons. Material: unsorted PBMCs, obtained at the start of antiretroviral therapy. These receptors were collected from a man under 40 with HIV.

The chain carries TRBV5-4 and TRBJ2-1, with TRBD2 matching 12 bases. In germline, CDR1 is SGHNT, CDR2 YYREEE (reference sequence). V trimming: 3 bases; J trimming: 9 bases; junction bases outside the gene matches: 7. The CDR3 runs to 15 residues. CDR3 nucleotides: TGTGCCAGCAGCTCTCTAGCGGGAGGGGGGGGTGAGCAGTTCTTC. Translated: CASSSLAGGGGEQFF.

The chain combines TRBV13 with TRBJ2-5; 8 nucleotides agree with TRBD2. CDR3 length equals 17 residues. V gave up 3 bases and J gave up 5 bases; unmatched junction bases: 14. CDR1 and CDR2 from the germline V gene are PRHDT and FYEKMQ (reference sequence). CDR3 amino acids: CASSFQGNGGAGETQYF. CDR3 bases: TGTGCCAGCAGCTTCCAAGGGAACGGGGGGGCCGGGGAGACCCAGTACTTC.

The chain is built from TRBV6-5 and TRBJ1-5; D is ambiguous. Looked up from germline, CDR1 is MNHEY and CDR2 is SVGAGI. This CDR3 comprises 15 residues. The ends were cut back, 3 bases at V and 2 bases at J, with 11 bases in the middle. CDR3 residues: CASSYTGQGNQPQHF. CDR3 nucleotides: TGTGCCAGCAGTTATACGGGTCAAGGCAATCAGCCCCAGCATTTT.

The chain joins TRBV5-4 to TRBJ2-7; D is perhaps TRBD1 (5 bases). Germline CDR1 reads SGHNT; CDR2 reads YYREEE (reference sequence). The CDR3 length is 13 residues. Trimming left V 1 base short and J 2 bases short, with 7 bases between. The CDR3 sequence: CASSLQGTYEQYF. As DNA, the CDR3 is TGTGCCAGCAGCTTGCAGGGAACCTACGAGCAGTACTTC.

As to this clone: The same CDR3 is also encoded by other DNA sequences in this sample. The genes are TRBV5-4 and TRBJ2-7, with 9 bases aligning to TRBD2. Germline loops: CDR1 SGHNT, CDR2 YYREEE (reference sequence). V lost 7 bases and J lost 1; bases outside the gene matches: 3. The CDR3 has 13 amino acids. The CDR3 reads CASGLAGSYEQYF. CDR3 nucleotide sequence: TGTGCCAGCGGCCTAGCGGGATCCTACGAGCAGTACTTC.

The V and J genes are TRBV7-9 and TRBJ2-7; 9 bases are a match to TRBD1. CDR3 size: 15 residues. Per germline, CDR1 SEHNR and CDR2 FQNEAQ (reference sequence). V was pared by 5 bases and J by 1 base, with 6 bases of the junction left unmatched. CDR3 sequence reads: CASSQGQGESYEQYF. The CDR3 DNA follows: TGTGCCAGCAGCCAGGGACAGGGAGAATCCTACGAGCAGTACTTC.

The chain has TRBV6-1 and TRBJ2-7; D assignment may be TRBD1 or TRBD2 (6 bases each). CDR1 is MNHNS, CDR2 SASEGT, per germline. Trimming shortened V by 2 bases and J by 2 bases, and 13 bases separated the two germline ends. This CDR3 spans 15 amino acids. The CDR3 region is CASSENAGEAYEQYF. The CDR3, as DNA: TGTGCCAGCAGTGAAAATGCAGGGGAGGCCTACGAGCAGTACTTC.

The chain recombines TRBV10-2 with TRBJ2-7; D might be TRBD1 or TRBD2, each matching 5 bases. Trimming removed 8 bases at V and 0 bases at J, with 14 bases between. Germline loops: CDR1 WSHSY, CDR2 SAAADI. The CDR3 is made up of 14 amino acids. In DNA form, the CDR3 reads TGCGCCAGCCGCCGGGACCTCAGCTCCTACGAGCAGTACTTC. It is translated as CASRRDLSSYEQYF.

This sequence joins TRBV2 and TRBJ1-5; D is perhaps TRBD1 (5 bases). This CDR3 region has 14 residues. The germline gives CDR1 SNHLY, CDR2 FYNNEI. V was cut by 3 bases and J by 7 bases, with 13 bases left in between. The CDR3 DNA follows: TGTGCCAGCAGTGATCCGGGGCTTTGGCAGCCCCAGCATTTT. As protein: CASSDPGLWQPQHF.

The chain carries TRBV7-2 and TRBJ1-2; TRBD1 agrees at 7 bases. This CDR3 has 13 amino acids. The germline V gene encodes CDR1 SGHTA and CDR2 FQGNSA. The V and J ends lost 5 bases and 5 bases, in that order; junction bases with no gene match: 5. CDR3 protein: CASSLDREYGYTF. CDR3 DNA sequence: TGTGCCAGCAGCCTAGACAGGGAGTATGGCTACACCTTC.

The chain carries TRBV27 and TRBJ2-7; D ambiguous. Germline CDR1 MNHEY, CDR2 SMNVEV (reference sequence). The CDR3 covers 13 residues. The V and J ends lost 0 bases and 0 bases respectively, with 3 bases between them. The CDR3 reads CASSLSDSYEQYF. The CDR3, as DNA: TGTGCCAGCAGTTTATCAGACTCCTACGAGCAGTACTTC.

This chain joins TRBV30 and TRBJ1-4; TRBD1 might be the D (5 bases). The CDR3 is made up of 14 amino acids. CDR1 and CDR2 (germline): GTSNPN, SVGIG (reference sequence). Deletions cut 0 bases from V and 8 bases from J, with 13 bases between. The CDR3 region is CAWSVGQGGEKLFF. The CDR3 nucleotides read TGTGCCTGGAGTGTAGGGCAGGGAGGGGAAAAACTGTTTTTT. The entire variable domain, with the rest obtained from reference TRBV30 and TRBJ1-4, is as follows: SQTIHQWPATLVQPVGSPLSLECTVEGTSNPNLYWYRQAAGRGLQLLFYSVGIGQISSEVPQNLSASRPQDRQFILSSKKLLLSDSGFYLCAWSVGQGGEKLFFGSGTQLSVL.

The table lists this clone with a few counts. This chain connects TRBV6-5 to TRBJ2-1; a possible D gene is TRBD2 (6 bases). V gave up 5 bases and J gave up 6 bases, with 11 bases separating them. The CDR3 spans 13 residues. Germline-derived CDR1 and CDR2 are MNHEY and SVGAGI. In DNA, the CDR3 is TGTGCCAGCAGTGTAGCAGCGGGCAATGAGCAGTTCTTC. Protein product: CASSVAAGNEQFF.

This clone was picked up a small number of times. V is TRBV4-2 and J is TRBJ1-6; D is perhaps TRBD1 (6 bases). The CDR3 extends over 14 amino acids. Between the trimmed V and J ends, which lost 6 bases and 7 bases, there was a span of 13 bases. CDR1 is LGHNA, CDR2 YNFKEQ, per germline. The CDR3: CASRSGTTNSPLHF. The CDR3 DNA is TGTGCCAGCAGATCCGGGACAACAAATTCACCCCTCCACTTT.

A word on this clone: Relative to the germline gene, one junction end is altered; a read error may explain this. The chain carries TRBV7-8 and TRBJ2-2; no clear D. The CDR3 is 13 residues long. Per the germline V gene, CDR1 is SGHVS and CDR2 is FQNEAQ. DNA of the CDR3: TGTGCCAGCAGCTCCTCTCGCGCCGGGCAGCTGTTTTTT. This encodes CASSSSRAGQLFF. Supplemented by reference TRBV7-8 and TRBJ2-2, the full variable domain reads GAGVSQSPRYKVAKRGQDVALRCDPISGHVSLFWYQQALGQGPEFLTYFQNEAQLDKSGLPSDRFFAERPEGSVSTLKIQRTQQEDSAVYLCASSSSRAGQLFFGEGSRLTVL.

The chain employs TRBV9 and TRBJ2-3, with TRBD2 matching over 10 bases. The CDR3 runs to 18 residues. J lost 4 bases, V lost 2 bases, and 13 bases had no gene match. Germline assignment: CDR1 SGDLS and CDR2 YYNGEE. The CDR3 DNA is TGTGCCAGCAGCGTGCCCGGAGCGGGGGGGCCGAGCCCAGATACGCAGTATTTT. Amino acid sequence: CASSVPGAGGPSPDTQYF.

J is TRBJ2-7 and V is TRBV19; maybe TRBD1 (5 bases). CDR3 length: 13 amino acids. Trimming left V 1 base short and J 5 bases short, with 9 bases between. Germline values: CDR1 LNHDA, CDR2 SQIVND (reference sequence). In DNA, the CDR3 is TGTGCCAGTAGTATAGGCGCAGGGAACGAGCAGTACTTC. Protein sequence: CASSIGAGNEQYF.

This sequence joins TRBV7-2 and TRBJ2-7; D is unclear. Trimming took off 1 base at V and 4 bases at J, with 11 bases between the two ends. CDR3 size: 14 residues. CDR1 is SGHTA, CDR2 FQGNSA, per germline. In DNA form, the CDR3 reads TGTGCCAGCAGCTTAGACTCGGACCATTACGAGCAGTACTTC. Residues: CASSLDSDHYEQYF. Filled out from reference TRBV7-2 and TRBJ2-7, the complete variable domain reads GAGVSQSPSNKVTEKGKDVELRCDPISGHTALYWYRQSLGQGLEFLIYFQGNSAPDKSGLPSDRFSAERTGGSVSTLTIQRTQQEDSAVYLCASSLDSDHYEQYFGPGTRLTVT.

This chain connects TRBV15 to TRBJ1-2; D unresolved. The CDR3 loop spans 16 amino acids. Germline assignment: CDR1 LNHNV and CDR2 YYDKDF (reference sequence). The V and J ends lost 0 bases and 1 base respectively, with 12 bases between them. The CDR3 DNA sequence: TGTGCCACCAGCAGAGAGGAAGGTATCGGTAACTATGGCTACACCTTC. Translated: CATSREEGIGNYGYTF.

This sequence joins TRBV28 and TRBJ2-2; 8 positions match TRBD2. Per germline, CDR1 MDHEN and CDR2 SYDVKM. The CDR3 length is 15 residues. V gave up 6 bases and J gave up 1 base; unmatched junction bases: 4. CDR3 amino acids: CASRRAGVNTGELFF. CDR3 DNA sequence: TGTGCCAGCAGACGAGCGGGAGTGAACACCGGGGAGCTGTTTTTT.

This clone was counted a few times. The V and J genes are TRBV19 and TRBJ2-7; tentatively, D is TRBD2 (6 bases). CDR3 length equals 13 residues. CDR1 and CDR2 from the germline V gene are LNHDA and SQIVND (reference sequence). Trimming cost V 6 bases and J 3 bases, with 12 bases left between them. Here the CDR3 reads CASSPGLNYEQYF. The CDR3 DNA reads as TGTGCCAGTAGCCCGGGACTTAACTACGAGCAGTACTTC. Full variable domain (remainder filled in from reference TRBV19 and TRBJ2-7): DGGITQSPKYLFRKEGQNVTLSCEQNLNHDAMYWYRQDPGQGLRLIYYSQIVNDFQKGDIAEGYSVSREKKESFPLTVTSAQKNPTAFYLCASSPGLNYEQYFGPGTRLTVT.